This T cell receptor beta chain was sequenced in a study of control samples from healthy donors and cancer patients. The table lists this clone with a count of one. Profiling relied on immunoSEQ multiplex PCR, and the TCRdb table lists in-frame clones only, not all of them. The sample has roughly 150,000 clones; roughly 92% are singletons. After removal of 2 bases from V and 4 bases from J, the junction contained 4 bases not matched to a gene. The CDR3 sequence is 14 residues long. Germline CDR1 SGDLS, CDR2 YYNGEE. This TCR came from a woman younger than 45 in good health. The chain combines TRBV9 with TRBJ2-7; 9 bases match TRBD1. The sequenced sample consisted of blood. DNA of the CDR3: TGTGCCAGCAGCGTCTCGGGACAGGGATACGAGCAGTACTTC. Protein sequence: CASSVSGQGYEQYF.